The next 13 T cell receptor beta chains were all read from a single sample in a study of CD8 T cells in ankylosing spondylitis (dated 2017 in TCRdb). Study-wide conclusions, independent of this receptor: Blood from ankylosing spondylitis patients appeared to be characterized by a TCR beta motif made up of 8 or 9 highly homologous amino acid variants.

Receptors were amplified or captured by 5' RACE. Sequencing instrument: Illumina HiSeq 2500. TCRdb reprocessing: public reads trimmed at Q25 with fastp, clones called with MiXCR, in-frame beta chains kept. Every distinct CDR3 protein forms one entry, paired with its most common genes and DNA. This sample lists some 140,000 distinct CDR3 sequences; roughly 18% were detected once. Approximately 30% of the sample goes to the ten largest clones. These TCRs' antigens remain unknown. Sequenced input: blood, either unsorted or a sorted T cell fraction (not recorded which). These TCRs come from a male donor with ankylosing spondylitis.

The chain is built from TRBV4-1 and TRBJ1-4, with a weak D call TRBD1 (5 bases). The CDR3 covers 17 residues. The V and J ends lost 4 bases and 8 bases respectively, with 23 bases between them. Germline V lookup: CDR1 MGHRA, CDR2 YSYEKL. The CDR3 reads CASSRNPGQATSEKLFF. The CDR3 region has the DNA TGCGCCAGCAGCCGTAACCCGGGGCAGGCGACTAGCGAAAAACTGTTTTTT.

This clonotype has at least ten counts. The rearrangement uses TRBV6-1 and TRBJ2-2, with TRBD2 matching 11 bases. Germline lookup yields CDR1 MNHNS and CDR2 SASEGT. There are 16 residues in the CDR3. V was clipped by 6 bases and J by 1 base; unmatched bases: 4. The CDR3 coding sequence is TGTGCCAGCAGCCAAACTAGCGGGAGGAACACCGGGGAGCTGTTTTTT. Amino acid sequence: CASSQTSGRNTGELFF.

This clonotype was observed a handful of times. This chain joins TRBV4-2 and TRBJ2-1, with 7 bases aligning to TRBD2. J gave up 9 bases and V 0 bases, and 11 bases lay outside the gene matches. The CDR3 consists of 16 residues. CDR1 is LGHNA and CDR2 is YNFKEQ in the germline V gene. CDR3 coding DNA: TGTGCCAGCAGCCAAGATGGGGCGGGAGTGGGCGGTGAGCAGTTCTTC. It yields the protein CASSQDGAGVGGEQFF.

The sample holds a few counts of this clonotype. V and J are TRBV13 and TRBJ2-3; no clear D gene. This CDR3 spans 16 amino acids. CDR1 is PRHDT, CDR2 FYEKMQ, per germline (reference sequence). Trimming cost V 0 bases and J 0 bases, with 10 bases left between them. This CDR3 is CASSLGSGSSTDTQYF. For the CDR3, the DNA is TGTGCCAGCAGCTTAGGATCCGGATCTAGCACAGATACGCAGTATTTT. The full variable domain, with the rest looked up from reference TRBV13 and TRBJ2-3, is AAGVIQSPRHLIKEKRETATLKCYPIPRHDTVYWYQQGPGQDPQFLISFYEKMQSDKGSIPDRFSAQQFSDYHSELNMSSLELGDSALYFCASSLGSGSSTDTQYFGPGTRLTVL.

This clonotype was picked up a small number of times. The gene calls are TRBV28 and TRBJ2-2, with D perhaps TRBD2 (6 bases). The germline V and J ends were trimmed by 6 bases and 4 bases, with 18 bases remaining between them. This CDR3 is built from 16 residues. CDR1 MDHEN and CDR2 SYDVKM come from the germline V gene. Written as DNA, the CDR3 is TGTGCCAGCAGAAATGGGGAGGTCCCCGGCACCGGGGAGCTGTTTTTT. Translated, it gives CASRNGEVPGTGELFF.

In this sample, this clonotype turned up a few times. This rearrangement joins TRBV24-1 to TRBJ2-2; D possibly corresponds to TRBD1 (6 bases). Germline lookup yields CDR1 KGHDR and CDR2 SFDVKD. The CDR3 covers 16 residues. V lost 0 bases and J 1 base, leaving 8 bases between the germline ends. As DNA, the CDR3 is TGTGCCACCAGTGATTTGGAAGGGGGGAACACCGGGGAGCTGTTTTTT. It translates to CATSDLEGGNTGELFF.

This chain's CDR3 is CASTPIGQNYGYTF. The CDR3 nucleotides are TGTGCCAGTACCCCGATCGGACAGAACTATGGCTACACCTTC. The chain recombines TRBV19 with TRBJ1-2, with D tentatively TRBD1 (6 bases). V was trimmed by 7 bases and J by 2 bases, leaving 14 bases between them. The CDR3 runs to 14 residues. Germline CDR1 is LNHDA and CDR2 is SQIVND (reference sequence).

This clonotype was observed a few times. The chain carries TRBV10-1 and TRBJ2-1; 8 bases agree with TRBD1. The CDR3 is 16 amino acids. Losses at the gene ends were 3 bases for V and 4 bases for J; bases not matched to a gene: 8. Per the germline V gene, CDR1 is WNHNN and CDR2 is SYGVQD (reference sequence). The DNA of the CDR3 is TGCGCCAGCAGTGACTCACTCGGACAGGGATACAATGAGCAGTTCTTC. Residues: CASSDSLGQGYNEQFF.

This clonotype was counted between two and nine times. The chain couples TRBV11-1 to TRBJ2-2; 12 nucleotides align to TRBD1. Germline CDR1 and CDR2: SGHAT and FQDESV (reference sequence). The CDR3 has 19 residues. J gave up 4 bases and V 4 bases, and 13 bases lay outside the gene matches. CDR3 DNA sequence: TGTGCCAGCAGCTCTCGGGACAGGGGGCGCGAGGCTCTCACCGGGGAGCTGTTTTTT. Residues: CASSSRDRGREALTGELFF.

The V and J genes are TRBV5-5 and TRBJ2-3, with 9 bases matching TRBD2. Germline V gene data show CDR1 as SGHKS and CDR2 as YYEKEE (reference sequence). V gave up 2 bases and J gave up 5 bases; unmatched junction bases: 9. There are 16 residues in the CDR3. The CDR3 region is CASSFGLASSKDTQYF. CDR3 bases: TGTGCCAGCAGCTTCGGACTAGCGTCTTCGAAAGATACGCAGTATTTT.

This clonotype was seen a handful of times. V is TRBV6-2 or TRBV6-3 and J is TRBJ2-7; D might be TRBD2 (6 bases). V lost 3 bases, J lost 1 base, and 10 bases lay in between. The CDR3 loop spans 14 amino acids. Germline loops: CDR1 MNHEY, CDR2 SVGEGT. CDR3 amino acids: CASSYGGISYEQYF. CDR3 sequence (DNA): TGTGCCAGCAGTTATGGGGGGATTTCCTACGAGCAGTACTTC.

A note on this clonotype: Being one base from a much bigger clone, this may be a read error. This chain uses TRBV5-5 with TRBJ2-7; D is perhaps TRBD1 or TRBD2 (6 bases each). Germline V gives CDR1 SGHKS, CDR2 YYEKEE (reference sequence). The CDR3 consists of 15 residues. The V gene lost 4 bases and the J gene lost 3 bases, with 17 bases spanning the gap. Here the CDR3 DNA reads TGTGCCAGCAGCCCGGGGGCAGGGGTTTTCTACGAGCAGTACTTC. Translation gives CASSPGAGVFYEQYF.

The chain uses TRBV4-1 and TRBJ1-5; D is uncertain. Deletions cut 0 bases from V and 8 bases from J, with 14 bases between. Looked up from germline, CDR1 is MGHRA and CDR2 is YSYEKL. This CDR3 is built from 15 residues. In DNA, the CDR3 is TGCGCCAGCAGCCAAGATCCCGGCCCTGGGGAGCCCCAGCATTTT. This sequence encodes CASSQDPGPGEPQHF.